This T cell receptor beta chain was found in a study of shared clonotypes between healthy human individuals. Sequencing used immunoSEQ multiplex PCR; TCRdb keeps in-frame clones, though not all of them. The sample yields over 850,000 clones, about 80% seen once. General study findings and limits: Despite large depth, rarefaction showed incomplete sorted-subset sequencing. Shared clonotypes across all four donors exceeded non-shared ones in generation probability.

In regard to this clone: What it recognizes is unknown.

Sequenced sample: memory CD4+ T cells from PBMCs. Subset indicated: CD45RA-negative fraction. The clonotype originates from a man aged 18 to 35 in good health. Some clones in this sample may be carry-over from other donors' samples.

As DNA, the CDR3 is TGTGCCAGTAGTAGAGGACTAGCGGGAGCCGCCGAGCAGTACTTC. This codes for CASSRGLAGAAEQYF. The chain couples TRBV19 to TRBJ2-7; 13 bases map to TRBD2. The length of the CDR3 is 15 residues. Germline CDR1 reads LNHDA; CDR2 reads SQIVND (reference sequence). V dropped 4 bases and J dropped 6; count of bases not matched to a gene: 6.